These 32 T cell receptor beta chains originate from one sample sequenced in a study of cytomegalovirus exposure and HLA in healthy donors. The PCR used 60 Vbeta and 13 Jbeta primers. The method was immunoSEQ multiplex PCR; TCRdb's version includes in-frame clones alone and lacks a portion of them. The sample has about 120,000 clones; over 60% are singletons. The sequencing sample was made of PBMCs. The receptor set was obtained from a woman aged 40 to 50 in good health and CMV-seropositive.

Comment on this clone: At one end, the junction sequence differs from germline, possibly due to a read error. CDR3 coding DNA: TGTGCCAGCAGCTTAGGAGGACTAGCGGGAGGGCTTCTGGACTTC. Its translation is CASSLGGLAGGLLDF. The chain joins TRBV7-2 to TRBJ2-7; 15 nucleotides line up with TRBD2. The CDR3 runs 15 residues. Germline lookup yields CDR1 SGHTA and CDR2 FQGNSA.

The chain combines TRBV2 with TRBJ2-3; 8 nucleotides agree with TRBD2. Germline values: CDR1 SNHLY, CDR2 FYNNEI. The J segment lost 6 bases and the V segment lost 3 bases, leaving 11 bases of the junction unmatched. This CDR3 has 16 amino acids. The CDR3 DNA sequence: TGTGCCAGCAGTGACGGGACTAGTCGATCCGGGGATACGCAGTATTTT. Translation: CASSDGTSRSGDTQYF.

The chain recombines TRBV9 with TRBJ2-1; 9 bases map to TRBD1. This CDR3 has 15 amino acids. The ends lost 4 bases at V and 10 bases at J; junction bases unmatched: 12. Looked up from germline, CDR1 is SGDLS and CDR2 is YYNGEE. The CDR3 spells CASSRGQGPIREQFF. CDR3 sequence (DNA): TGTGCCAGCAGCAGAGGACAGGGGCCTATAAGGGAGCAGTTCTTC.

The chain uses TRBV6-4 and TRBJ1-1, with TRBD1 as a possible D gene (5 bases). Trimming shortened V by 10 bases and J by 3 bases, and 18 bases separated the two germline ends. CDR1 MRHNA and CDR2 SNTAGT come from the germline V gene. This CDR3 is built from 14 residues. The CDR3 bases are TGTGCCACCGAGCGGGATGGGGGGGACACTGAAGCTTTCTTT. Its protein product is CATERDGGDTEAFF.

J is TRBJ1-1 and V is TRBV1. TRBV1 is classified as a pseudogene. The CDR3 loop spans 12 amino acids. Written as DNA, the CDR3 is TGCACCAGCAGCCCTCGGGGTTCAGCTGGTCTCTTT. This gives the protein CTSSPRGSAGLF.

The chain employs TRBV18 and TRBJ2-1, with 7 bases that match TRBD1. Per germline, CDR1 KGHSH and CDR2 LQKENI. The V segment lost 1 base and the J segment 2 bases; nucleotides outside the gene matches: 11. This CDR3 spans 18 amino acids. The CDR3 coding sequence is TGTGCCAGCTCACCACAACGACGGACAGGTCCTACCTACAATGAGCAGTTCTTC. Residues: CASSPQRRTGPTYNEQFF.

The chain recombines TRBV2 with TRBJ2-7, with 9 bases lining up with TRBD1. With 6 bases clipped from V and 3 bases from J, the junction kept 6 bases outside the gene matches. The CDR3 runs to 14 residues. Germline CDR1 SNHLY, CDR2 FYNNEI. The CDR3 DNA follows: TGTGCCAGCAGACTTCAGACAGGGGGCTACGAGCAGTACTTC. It yields the protein CASRLQTGGYEQYF.

This clone was seen once. The genes are TRBV7-9 and TRBJ2-3; D may be TRBD1 (7 bases). The V end was cut by 5 bases, the J end by 1 base, with 16 bases between. CDR3 length equals 16 residues. Germline V gene lookup returns CDR1 SEHNR and CDR2 FQNEAQ (reference sequence). The CDR3 nucleotides read TGTGCCAGCAGCCGCCGGGGGACAGCAGGCACAGATACGCAGTATTTT. It is translated as CASSRRGTAGTDTQYF.

The chain combines TRBV4-1 with TRBJ2-5, with 10 bases that match TRBD2. The germline CDR1 and CDR2 sequences are MGHRA and YSYEKL. The CDR3 is 18 amino acids. Germline trimming cut 0 bases from V and 2 bases from J; bases unmatched to any gene: 9. The CDR3 is CASSQDRLAGVQQETQYF. In nucleotides, the CDR3 is TGCGCCAGCAGCCAAGATAGGCTAGCGGGAGTCCAACAAGAGACCCAGTACTTC.

This clone was seen just once. The V gene is TRBV5-1, the J gene TRBJ1-2; 10 nucleotides agree with TRBD1. Germline V gene data show CDR1 as SGHRS and CDR2 as YFSETQ. The CDR3 runs 13 residues. V lost 4 bases, J lost 6 bases, and 3 bases stayed unmatched. DNA of the CDR3: TGCGCCAGCAGCCTCGGGACAGGGGATGGCTACACCTTC. Its protein product is CASSLGTGDGYTF.

V is TRBV9 and J is TRBJ2-3, with 14 bases lining up with TRBD2. V trimming: 3 bases; J trimming: 5 bases; junction bases outside the gene matches: 2. Germline V gene lookup returns CDR1 SGDLS and CDR2 YYNGEE. There are 15 residues in the CDR3. The CDR3 region has the DNA TGTGCCAGCAGCGCCGGACTAGCGGGGGGAGATACGCAGTATTTT. Its translation: CASSAGLAGGDTQYF.

The V gene is TRBV7-9, the J gene TRBJ1-3; TRBD1 matches at 7 bases. The CDR3 has 17 residues. Germline-derived CDR1 and CDR2 are SEHNR and FQNEAQ (reference sequence). V lost 0 bases, J lost 4 bases, and 9 bases stayed unmatched. CDR3 DNA: TGTGCCAGCAGCTTAGCCAGGGACAGCGATCCGGGAAACACCATATATTTT. Translation gives CASSLARDSDPGNTIYF.

The sample holds one count of this clone. The junction shows a germline mismatch at one end, possibly a read error. This chain links TRBV7-7 with TRBJ2-2; D is perhaps TRBD1 (5 bases). This CDR3 spans 15 amino acids. Germline CDR1 SSHAT, CDR2 FNYEAQ (reference sequence). Here the CDR3 reads CASSFGAVNTGELFF. The CDR3 DNA follows: TGTGCTAGCAGCTTTGGGGCGGTGAACACCGGGGAGCTGTTTTTT.

This chain links TRBV18 with TRBJ2-7; 11 nucleotides align to TRBD1. CDR3 length: 15 residues. With V trimmed by 3 bases and J by 5 bases, 6 bases remained unmatched. Germline V CDR1 and CDR2: KGHSH, LQKENI. The CDR3 is CASSPPAGQGDEQYF. The CDR3 nucleotides read TGTGCCAGCTCACCTCCGGCGGGACAGGGGGACGAGCAGTACTTC.

The chain joins TRBV5-1 to TRBJ2-3; perhaps TRBD2 as D (5 bases). Trimming removed 4 bases at V and 1 base at J, with 16 bases between. Germline V gene data show CDR1 as SGHRS and CDR2 as YFSETQ. The CDR3 has 16 residues. As DNA, the CDR3 is TGCGCCAGCAGCCCTGAACCTTTGAGGGGCACAGATACGCAGTATTTT. It translates to CASSPEPLRGTDTQYF.

The chain recombines TRBV29-1 with TRBJ2-1; 9 positions match TRBD2. Losses at the gene ends were 8 bases for V and 7 bases for J; bases not matched to a gene: 12. CDR1 and CDR2 (germline): SQVTM, ANQGSEA. The CDR3 loop spans 14 amino acids. CDR3 coding DNA: TGCAGCACTTGCCAGCGGGGGGTAAGGAATGAGCAGTTCTTC. This gives the protein CSTCQRGVRNEQFF.

This chain uses TRBV20-1 with TRBJ2-5; TRBD2 is a possible D gene (5 bases). The J call is in doubt because the DNA end fits TRBJ2-7 better. CDR1 and CDR2 (germline): DFQATT, SNEGSKA (reference sequence). There are 11 residues in the CDR3. CDR3 region: CSAVGSYEQYF. The CDR3 DNA is TGCAGTGCTGTGGGGAGCTACGAGCAGTACTTC.

The V and J genes are TRBV5-4 and TRBJ1-1, with D possibly matching TRBD1 (5 bases). The CDR3 is 14 amino acids. The V and J ends lost 0 bases and 4 bases respectively, with 10 bases between them. CDR1 SGHNT and CDR2 YYREEE come from the germline V gene (reference sequence). The CDR3 bases are TGTGCCAGCAGCTTGGGCTGGCAGGGCACTGAAGCTTTCTTT. Amino acids: CASSLGWQGTEAFF.

This sequence joins TRBV6-5 and TRBJ1-4; D unresolved. This CDR3 is 11 amino acids long. The V and J ends lost 4 bases and 14 bases respectively, with 11 bases between them. Germline V gives CDR1 MNHEY, CDR2 SVGAGI. CDR3 amino acids: CASSSFGRLFF. DNA of the CDR3: TGTGCCAGCAGTTCGTTCGGGAGGCTGTTTTTT.

The chain uses TRBV21-1 and TRBJ1-5; the tabulated D call, TRBD1, remains unverified against the DNA. TRBV21-1 is a pseudogene locus. This CDR3 spans 14 amino acids. CDR3 nucleotide sequence: TGTGCCAGTGGCAAACAGGGCCGAAATCAGCCCCAGCATTTT. Residues: CASGKQGRNQPQHF.

This sequence joins TRBV15 and TRBJ1-1; D ambiguous. Germline values: CDR1 LNHNV, CDR2 YYDKDF (reference sequence). V was trimmed by 4 bases and J by 0 bases, leaving 6 bases between them. The CDR3 is 13 residues long. The CDR3 DNA sequence: TGTGCCACCAGCATTACAGTGAACACTGAAGCTTTCTTT. This gives the protein CATSITVNTEAFF.

This clone was seen just once. The chain is built from TRBV4-2 and TRBJ2-3; 16 nucleotides agree with TRBD2. V was clipped by 2 bases and J by 0 bases; unmatched bases: 8. Germline values: CDR1 LGHNA, CDR2 YNFKEQ. The CDR3 is made up of 20 amino acids. The DNA for the CDR3 is TGTGCCAGCAGCCAAAGACTACGGGGACTAGCGGGAGGGAGCACAGATACGCAGTATTTT. Translated, it gives CASSQRLRGLAGGSTDTQYF.

This chain connects TRBV5-1 to TRBJ2-4; 7 positions match TRBD2. The ends lost 5 bases at V and 5 bases at J; junction bases unmatched: 13. The CDR3 runs to 16 residues. CDR1 is SGHRS, CDR2 YFSETQ, per germline. DNA of the CDR3: TGCGCCAGCAGGGGCTGGGAGGGAGGGGCTCAAAACATTCAGTACTTC. It yields the protein CASRGWEGGAQNIQYF.

This rearrangement joins TRBV6-1 to TRBJ1-6; TRBD1 matches 7 bases. V was pared by 6 bases and J by 0 bases, with 2 bases of the junction left unmatched. Germline assignment: CDR1 MNHNS and CDR2 SASEGT. This CDR3 is 15 amino acids long. The CDR3 DNA reads TGTGCCAGCAGGACAGGGAGCTCCTATAATTCACCCCTCCACTTT. Protein product: CASRTGSSYNSPLHF.

This sequence joins TRBV11-3 and TRBJ2-1; TRBD2 aligns across 9 bases. Germline CDR1 is SGHNT and CDR2 is YENEEA. The CDR3 loop spans 17 amino acids. V lost 4 bases and J lost 8; bases outside the gene matches: 15. The CDR3 nucleotides are TGTGCCAGCAGCTCTAGGGGTAGCGGGAGCGAGTTGGATGAGCAGTTCTTC. This codes for CASSSRGSGSELDEQFF.

The chain carries TRBV6-5 and TRBJ2-5; 9 nucleotides match TRBD1. Germline CDR1 is MNHEY and CDR2 is SVGAGI. The trim removed 2 bases at V and 3 bases at J, leaving 4 bases unmatched. CDR3 size: 15 residues. The CDR3 region is CASSYRGTGKETQYF. The CDR3 coding sequence is TGTGCCAGCAGTTACCGAGGGACAGGGAAAGAGACCCAGTACTTC.

The chain employs TRBV9 and TRBJ1-1; D is unresolved. Germline-derived CDR1 and CDR2 are SGDLS and YYNGEE. The V gene lost 0 bases and the J gene lost 1 base, with 10 bases spanning the gap. The CDR3 is 15 amino acids. The CDR3 loop is CASSVAFGGNTEAFF. In DNA form, the CDR3 reads TGTGCCAGCAGCGTAGCCTTTGGAGGGAACACTGAAGCTTTCTTT.

The chain carries TRBV19 and TRBJ2-1, with 7 bases lining up with TRBD1. Trimming cost V 3 bases and J 3 bases; bases outside gene matches: 2. CDR3 size: 14 residues. From germline, CDR1 is LNHDA and CDR2 SQIVND (reference sequence). CDR3 region: CASSIQGDYNEQFF. For the CDR3, the DNA is TGTGCCAGTAGTATCCAGGGGGACTACAATGAGCAGTTCTTC.

This chain uses TRBV7-3 with TRBJ2-3, with a weak D call TRBD1 (6 bases). Germline loops: CDR1 SGHTA, CDR2 FQGTGA. This CDR3 is built from 15 residues. With 6 bases removed from V and 2 bases from J, the gap between germline ends came to 15 bases. CDR3 DNA sequence: TGTGCCAGCAGTGATTTACAGGGTTTCACAGATACGCAGTATTTT. This translates into CASSDLQGFTDTQYF.

This chain links TRBV5-1 with TRBJ2-5; 9 bases fit TRBD1. With V trimmed by 4 bases and J by 3 bases, 7 bases remained unmatched. The CDR3 is 15 residues long. From germline, CDR1 is SGHRS and CDR2 YFSETQ. CDR3 residues: CASSGTGSMEETQYF. In DNA, the CDR3 is TGCGCCAGCAGCGGGACAGGGTCGATGGAAGAGACCCAGTACTTC.

The V and J genes are TRBV6-5 and TRBJ2-3; 9 bases agree with TRBD1. V was pared by 6 bases and J by 3 bases, with 7 bases of the junction left unmatched. CDR3 length: 15 amino acids. The germline V gene has CDR1 MNHEY and CDR2 SVGAGI. CDR3 amino acids: CASSPTGGWTDTQYF. CDR3 coding DNA: TGTGCCAGCAGCCCTACAGGGGGCTGGACAGATACGCAGTATTTT.

The rearrangement joins TRBV13 to TRBJ1-2; D call uncertain. Germline V gene data show CDR1 as PRHDT and CDR2 as FYEKMQ (reference sequence). CDR3 size: 14 residues. V was shortened by 1 base and J by 4 bases, with 10 bases between the two germline ends. The CDR3, as DNA: TGTGCCAGCAGCTTAGTAGTACAGAGCTATGGCTACACCTTC. Its translation is CASSLVVQSYGYTF.